This T cell receptor beta chain derives from a study of blood T cells in healthy people across ages. V was pared by 2 bases and J by 2 bases, with 10 bases between. From germline, CDR1 is SQVTM and CDR2 ANQGSEA. This CDR3 has 13 residues. Donors gave around 10 milliliters of peripheral blood apiece. Findings and limits, study-wide: Expanded clonotype shifts may have been confounded, as the donors had an unknown CMV status. Strong correlation existed between TCR beta diversity and naive T cell percentage.

Next came a second PCR, run for roughly 6 to 11 cycles, which used a sample-barcoded 5' primer along with a J-beta primer mix. A template-switch adaptor with 12 random nucleotides tagged each cDNA molecule. TCRdb itself ran the 5' RACE reads through MiXCR, one entry per CDR3 protein. The sample gives about 780,000 distinct CDR3 sequences, 60% to 80% of which show up once; about 27% is in the top ten. A word on this clonotype: Its specificity is unknown.

The sample consisted of blood. The TCR comes from a man younger than 45 in good health. The chain combines TRBV29-1 with TRBJ2-7; D is undetermined. CDR3: CSVEISGTYEQYF. The DNA of the CDR3 is TGCAGCGTTGAAATAAGTGGAACCTACGAGCAGTACTTC.